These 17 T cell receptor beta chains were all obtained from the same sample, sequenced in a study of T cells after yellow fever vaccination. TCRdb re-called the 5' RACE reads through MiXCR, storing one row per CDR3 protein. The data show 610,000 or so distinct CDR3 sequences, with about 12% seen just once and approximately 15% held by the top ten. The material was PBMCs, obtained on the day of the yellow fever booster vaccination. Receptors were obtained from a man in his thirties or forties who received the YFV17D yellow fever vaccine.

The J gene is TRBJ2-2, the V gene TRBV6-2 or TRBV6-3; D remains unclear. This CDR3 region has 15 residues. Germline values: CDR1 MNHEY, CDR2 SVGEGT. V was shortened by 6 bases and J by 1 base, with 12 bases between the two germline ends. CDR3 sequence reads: CASRAGVRNTGELFF. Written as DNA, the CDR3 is TGTGCCAGCAGGGCCGGAGTGAGGAACACCGGGGAGCTGTTTTTT.

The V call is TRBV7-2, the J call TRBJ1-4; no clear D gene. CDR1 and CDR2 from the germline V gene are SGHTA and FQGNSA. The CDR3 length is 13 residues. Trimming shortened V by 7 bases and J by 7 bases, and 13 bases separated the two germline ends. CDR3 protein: CASTPREGEKLFF. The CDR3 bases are TGTGCCAGCACCCCTAGGGAGGGTGAAAAACTGTTTTTT.

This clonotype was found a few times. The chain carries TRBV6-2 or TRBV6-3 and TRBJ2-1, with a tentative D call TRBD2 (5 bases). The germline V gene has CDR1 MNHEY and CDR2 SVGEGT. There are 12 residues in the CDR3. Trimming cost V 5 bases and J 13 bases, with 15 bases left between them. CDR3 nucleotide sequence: TGTGCCAGCAGTGACGCTACTAGGATTCAGTTCTTC. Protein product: CASSDATRIQFF.

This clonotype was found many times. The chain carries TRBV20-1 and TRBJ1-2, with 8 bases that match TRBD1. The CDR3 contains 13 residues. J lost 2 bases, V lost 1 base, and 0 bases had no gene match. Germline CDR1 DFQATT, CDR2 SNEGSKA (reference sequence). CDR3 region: CSARGDRNYGYTF. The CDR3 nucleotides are TGCAGTGCTAGAGGGGACAGGAACTATGGCTACACCTTC.

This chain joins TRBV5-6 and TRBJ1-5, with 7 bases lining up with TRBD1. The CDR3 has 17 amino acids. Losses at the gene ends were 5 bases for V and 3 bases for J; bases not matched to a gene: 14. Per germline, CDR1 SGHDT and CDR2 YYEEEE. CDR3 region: CASSHRRGGGPNQPQHF. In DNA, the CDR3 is TGTGCCAGCAGTCACCGACGAGGGGGCGGACCCAATCAGCCCCAGCATTTT.

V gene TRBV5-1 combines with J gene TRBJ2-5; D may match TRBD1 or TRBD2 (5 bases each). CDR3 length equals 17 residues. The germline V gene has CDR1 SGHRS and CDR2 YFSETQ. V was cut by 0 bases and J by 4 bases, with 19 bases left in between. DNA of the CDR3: TGCGCCAGCAGCTTGGTGGGCTCACTGGGACCGGGAGAGACCCAGTACTTC. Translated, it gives CASSLVGSLGPGETQYF.

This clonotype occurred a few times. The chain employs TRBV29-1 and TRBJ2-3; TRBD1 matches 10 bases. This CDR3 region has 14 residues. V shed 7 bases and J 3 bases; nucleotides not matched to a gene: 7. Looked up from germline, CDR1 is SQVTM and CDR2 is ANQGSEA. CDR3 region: CSAAGTGVTDTQYF. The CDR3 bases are TGCAGCGCCGCCGGGACAGGGGTTACAGATACGCAGTATTTT.

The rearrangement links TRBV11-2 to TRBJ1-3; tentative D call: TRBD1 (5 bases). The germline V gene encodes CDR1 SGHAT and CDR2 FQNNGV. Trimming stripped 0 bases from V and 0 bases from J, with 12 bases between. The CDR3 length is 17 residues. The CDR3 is CASSLDQGPLSGNTIYF. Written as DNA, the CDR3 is TGTGCCAGCAGCTTAGATCAGGGCCCACTCTCTGGAAACACCATATATTTT.

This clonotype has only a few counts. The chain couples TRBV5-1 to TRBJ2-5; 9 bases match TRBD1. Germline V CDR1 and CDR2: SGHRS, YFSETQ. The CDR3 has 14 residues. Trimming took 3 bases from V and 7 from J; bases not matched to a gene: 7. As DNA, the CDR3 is TGCGCCAGCAGCTCAGTTCCGGGACAGGGGACCCAGTACTTC. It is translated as CASSSVPGQGTQYF.

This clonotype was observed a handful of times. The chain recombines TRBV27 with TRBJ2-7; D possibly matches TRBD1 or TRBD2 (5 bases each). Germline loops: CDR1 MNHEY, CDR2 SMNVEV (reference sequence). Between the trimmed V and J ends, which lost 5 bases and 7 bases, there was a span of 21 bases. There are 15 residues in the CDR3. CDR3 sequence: CASSQLGTALREQYF. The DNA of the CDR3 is TGTGCCAGCAGTCAACTAGGGACCGCACTACGGGAGCAGTACTTC.

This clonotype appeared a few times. CDR3 sequence: CASSQEAGKFRYEQYF. In DNA form, the CDR3 reads TGCGCCAGCAGCCAAGAGGCAGGGAAGTTTAGGTACGAGCAGTACTTC. V is TRBV4-3 and J is TRBJ2-7; tentative D call: TRBD1 (5 bases). This CDR3 has 16 residues. Trimming took off 0 bases at V and 4 bases at J, with 16 bases between the two ends. Germline-derived CDR1 and CDR2 are LGHNA and YSLEER.

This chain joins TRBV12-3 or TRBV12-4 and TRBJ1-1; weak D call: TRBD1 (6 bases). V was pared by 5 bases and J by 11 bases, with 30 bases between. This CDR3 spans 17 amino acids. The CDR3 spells CASSLQHREAQDYVAFF. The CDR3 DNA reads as TGTGCCAGCAGTCTACAACACAGGGAGGCCCAAGATTACGTGGCTTTCTTT.

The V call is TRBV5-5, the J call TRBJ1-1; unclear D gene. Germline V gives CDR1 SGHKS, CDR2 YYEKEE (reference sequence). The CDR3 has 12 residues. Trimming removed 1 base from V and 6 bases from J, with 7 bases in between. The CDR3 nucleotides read TGTGCCAGCAGCTTGAGAGGCCCTGAAGCTTTCTTT. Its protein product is CASSLRGPEAFF.

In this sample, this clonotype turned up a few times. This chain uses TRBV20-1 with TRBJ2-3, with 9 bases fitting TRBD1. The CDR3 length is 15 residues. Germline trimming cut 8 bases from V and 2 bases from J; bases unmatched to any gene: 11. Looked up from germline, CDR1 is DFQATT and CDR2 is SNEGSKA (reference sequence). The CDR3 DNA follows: TGCAGTACCCAGTCGGGACAGGGAATCACAGATACGCAGTATTTT. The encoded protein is CSTQSGQGITDTQYF.

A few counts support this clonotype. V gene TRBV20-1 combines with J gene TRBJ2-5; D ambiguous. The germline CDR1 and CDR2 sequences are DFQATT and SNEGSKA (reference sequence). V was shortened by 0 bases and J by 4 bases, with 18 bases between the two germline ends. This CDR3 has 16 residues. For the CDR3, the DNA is TGCAGTGCTAGAGATACGGCATGGCTAGGACGAGAGACCCAGTACTTC. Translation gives CSARDTAWLGRETQYF.

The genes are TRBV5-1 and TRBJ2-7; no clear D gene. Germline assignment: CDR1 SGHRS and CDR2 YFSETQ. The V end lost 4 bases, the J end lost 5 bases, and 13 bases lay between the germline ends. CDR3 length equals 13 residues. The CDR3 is CASSPAKGHEQYF. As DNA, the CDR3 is TGCGCCAGCAGCCCCGCGAAGGGCCACGAGCAGTACTTC.

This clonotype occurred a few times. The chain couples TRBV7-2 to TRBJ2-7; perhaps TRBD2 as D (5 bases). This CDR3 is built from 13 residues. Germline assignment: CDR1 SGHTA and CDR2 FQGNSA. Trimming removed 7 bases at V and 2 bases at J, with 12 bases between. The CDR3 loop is CASNHQEAYEQYF. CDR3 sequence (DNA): TGTGCCAGCAACCACCAGGAGGCCTACGAGCAGTACTTC. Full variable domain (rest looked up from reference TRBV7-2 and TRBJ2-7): GAGVSQSPSNKVTEKGKDVELRCDPISGHTALYWYRQSLGQGLEFLIYFQGNSAPDKSGLPSDRFSAERTGGSVSTLTIQRTQQEDSAVYLCASNHQEAYEQYFGPGTRLTVT.